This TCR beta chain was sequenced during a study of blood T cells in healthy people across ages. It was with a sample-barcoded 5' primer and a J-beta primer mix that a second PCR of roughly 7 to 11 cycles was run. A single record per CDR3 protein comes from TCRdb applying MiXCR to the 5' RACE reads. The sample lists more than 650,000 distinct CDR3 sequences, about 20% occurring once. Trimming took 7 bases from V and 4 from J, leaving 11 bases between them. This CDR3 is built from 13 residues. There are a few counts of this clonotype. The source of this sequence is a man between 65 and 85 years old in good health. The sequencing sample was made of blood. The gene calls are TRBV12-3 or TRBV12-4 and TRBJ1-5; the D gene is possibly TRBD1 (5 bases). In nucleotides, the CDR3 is TGTGCCAGCAACCTGGACACGAATCAGCCCCAGCATTTT. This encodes CASNLDTNQPQHF.